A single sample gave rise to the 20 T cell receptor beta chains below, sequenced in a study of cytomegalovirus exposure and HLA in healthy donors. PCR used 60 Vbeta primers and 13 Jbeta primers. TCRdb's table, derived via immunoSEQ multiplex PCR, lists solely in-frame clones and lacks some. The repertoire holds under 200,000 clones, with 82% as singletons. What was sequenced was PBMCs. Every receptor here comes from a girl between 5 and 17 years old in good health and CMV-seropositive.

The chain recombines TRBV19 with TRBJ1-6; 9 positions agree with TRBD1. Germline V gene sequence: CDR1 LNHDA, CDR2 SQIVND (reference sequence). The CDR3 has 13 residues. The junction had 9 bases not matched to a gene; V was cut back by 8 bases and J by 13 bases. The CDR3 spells CASADRGTRPLHF. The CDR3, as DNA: TGTGCCAGTGCGGACAGGGGAACTAGGCCCCTCCACTTT.

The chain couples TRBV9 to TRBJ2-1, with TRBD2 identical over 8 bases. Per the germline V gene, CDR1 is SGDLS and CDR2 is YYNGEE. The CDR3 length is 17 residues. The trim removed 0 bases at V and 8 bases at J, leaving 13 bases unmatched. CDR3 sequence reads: CASSVDGGRREDYEQFF. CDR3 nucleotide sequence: TGTGCCAGCAGCGTAGATGGGGGGAGGCGGGAGGACTATGAGCAGTTCTTC.

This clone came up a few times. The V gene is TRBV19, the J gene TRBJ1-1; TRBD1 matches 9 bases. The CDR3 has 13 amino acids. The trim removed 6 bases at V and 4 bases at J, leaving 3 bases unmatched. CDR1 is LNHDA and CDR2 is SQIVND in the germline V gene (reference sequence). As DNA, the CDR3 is TGTGCCAGTAGCCCGGGACAGGGCACTGAAGCTTTCTTT. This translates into CASSPGQGTEAFF.

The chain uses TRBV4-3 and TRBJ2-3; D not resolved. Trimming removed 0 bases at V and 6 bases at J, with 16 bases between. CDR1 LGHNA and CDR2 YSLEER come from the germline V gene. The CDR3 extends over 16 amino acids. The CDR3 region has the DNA TGCGCCAGCAGCCAAGATCGGGTCGGTGTGGAGGATACGCAGTATTTT. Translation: CASSQDRVGVEDTQYF.

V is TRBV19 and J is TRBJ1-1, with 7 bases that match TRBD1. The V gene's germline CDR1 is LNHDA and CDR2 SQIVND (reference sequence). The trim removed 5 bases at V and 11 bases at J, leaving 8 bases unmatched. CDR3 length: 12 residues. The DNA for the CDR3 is TGTGCCAGTAGTGCCGAACCGACAGGGGCTTTCTTT. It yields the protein CASSAEPTGAFF.

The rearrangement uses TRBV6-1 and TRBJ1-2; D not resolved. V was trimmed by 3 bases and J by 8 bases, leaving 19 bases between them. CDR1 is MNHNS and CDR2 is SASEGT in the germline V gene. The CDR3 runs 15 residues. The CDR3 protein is CASSELKSVGGGYTF. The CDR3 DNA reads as TGTGCCAGCAGTGAGCTTAAATCCGTAGGCGGGGGCTACACCTTC.

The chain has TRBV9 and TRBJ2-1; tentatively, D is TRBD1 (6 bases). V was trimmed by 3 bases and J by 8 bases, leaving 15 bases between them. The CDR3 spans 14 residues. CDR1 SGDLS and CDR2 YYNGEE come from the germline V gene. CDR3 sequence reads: CASSGWGLRDEQFF. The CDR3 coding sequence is TGTGCCAGCAGCGGGTGGGGGCTGAGGGATGAGCAGTTCTTC.

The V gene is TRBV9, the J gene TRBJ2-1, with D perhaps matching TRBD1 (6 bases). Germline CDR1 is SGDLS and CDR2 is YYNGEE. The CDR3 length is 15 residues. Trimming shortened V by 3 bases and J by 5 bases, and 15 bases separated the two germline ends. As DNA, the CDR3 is TGTGCCAGCAGCGCCCGAGATTACAGGGACAATGAGCAGTTCTTC. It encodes CASSARDYRDNEQFF.

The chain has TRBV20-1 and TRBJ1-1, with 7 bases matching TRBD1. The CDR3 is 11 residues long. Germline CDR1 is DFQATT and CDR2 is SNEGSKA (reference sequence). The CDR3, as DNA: TGCAGCGGGACAGTAGGCACTGAAGCTTTCTTT. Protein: CSGTVGTEAFF.

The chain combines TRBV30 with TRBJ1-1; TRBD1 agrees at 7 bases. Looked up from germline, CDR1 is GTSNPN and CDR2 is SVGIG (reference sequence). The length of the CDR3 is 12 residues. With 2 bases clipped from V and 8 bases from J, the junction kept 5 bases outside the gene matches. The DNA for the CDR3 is TGTGCCTGGAGTCAAGACAGGGAAGAAGCTTTCTTT. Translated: CAWSQDREEAFF.

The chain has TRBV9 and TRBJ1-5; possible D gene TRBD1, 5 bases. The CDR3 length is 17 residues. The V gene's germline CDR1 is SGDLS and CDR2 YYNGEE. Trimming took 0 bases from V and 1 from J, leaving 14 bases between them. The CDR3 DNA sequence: TGTGCCAGCAGCGTAGGAATGACAGTGAGCAGCAATCAGCCCCAGCATTTT. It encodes CASSVGMTVSSNQPQHF.

The CDR3 nucleotides are TGTGCCAGCTCAGCAGGGGCACTCAACACTGAAGCTTTCTTT. Amino acid sequence: CASSAGALNTEAFF. This sequence joins TRBV18 and TRBJ1-1, with D perhaps matching TRBD1 (6 bases). V was shortened by 5 bases and J by 2 bases, with 12 bases between the two germline ends. In germline, CDR1 is KGHSH, CDR2 LQKENI. The CDR3 totals 14 residues.

The CDR3 loop is CASSQEAETQYF. CDR3 bases: TGTGCCAGCAGCCAAGAGGCCGAGACCCAGTACTTC. The V call is TRBV14, the J call TRBJ2-5; D not resolved. The CDR3 consists of 12 residues. Germline assignment: CDR1 SGHDN and CDR2 FVKESK. Trimming took off 0 bases at V and 5 bases at J, with 4 bases between the two ends.

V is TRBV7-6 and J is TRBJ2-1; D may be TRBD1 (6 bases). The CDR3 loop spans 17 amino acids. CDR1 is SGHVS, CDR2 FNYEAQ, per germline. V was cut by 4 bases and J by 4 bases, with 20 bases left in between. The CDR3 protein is CASSSPGHSLPYNEQFF. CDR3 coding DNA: TGTGCCAGCAGCTCTCCGGGACATTCCCTCCCTTACAATGAGCAGTTCTTC.

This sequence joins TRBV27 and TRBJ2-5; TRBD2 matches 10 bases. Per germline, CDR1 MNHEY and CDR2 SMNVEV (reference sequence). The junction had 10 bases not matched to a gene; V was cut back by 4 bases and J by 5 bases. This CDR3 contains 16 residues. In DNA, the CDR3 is TGTGCCAGCAGTTCGATAGCGGGAGGAGACTTTGAGACCCAGTACTTC. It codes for CASSSIAGGDFETQYF.

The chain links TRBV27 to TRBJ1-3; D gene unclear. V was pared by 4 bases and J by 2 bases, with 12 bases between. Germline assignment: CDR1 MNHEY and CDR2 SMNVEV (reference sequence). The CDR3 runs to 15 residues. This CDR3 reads CASSSSARAGNTIYF. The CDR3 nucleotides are TGTGCCAGCAGTTCCTCCGCAAGAGCTGGAAACACCATATATTTT.

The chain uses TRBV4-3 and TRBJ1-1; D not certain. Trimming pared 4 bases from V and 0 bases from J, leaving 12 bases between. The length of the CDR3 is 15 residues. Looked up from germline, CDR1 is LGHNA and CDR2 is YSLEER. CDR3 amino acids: CASSPGTSMNTEAFF. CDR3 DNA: TGCGCCAGCAGCCCAGGTACATCCATGAACACTGAAGCTTTCTTT.

CDR3 amino acids: CASSSRAGGSNEQFF. CDR3 nucleotide sequence: TGTGCCAGCAGTTCCCGGGCAGGGGGTTCTAATGAGCAGTTCTTC. This sequence joins TRBV6-5 and TRBJ2-1, with 7 bases identical to TRBD1. Germline CDR1 and CDR2: MNHEY and SVGAGI. The junction had 10 bases not matched to a gene; V was cut back by 4 bases and J by 7 bases. This CDR3 contains 15 residues.

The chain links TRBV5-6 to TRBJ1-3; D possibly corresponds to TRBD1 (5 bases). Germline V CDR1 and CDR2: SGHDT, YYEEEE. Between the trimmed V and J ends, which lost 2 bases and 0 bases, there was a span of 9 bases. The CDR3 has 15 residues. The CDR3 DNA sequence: TGTGCCAGCAGCTTAATTAGGGGCTCTGGAAACACCATATATTTT. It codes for CASSLIRGSGNTIYF.

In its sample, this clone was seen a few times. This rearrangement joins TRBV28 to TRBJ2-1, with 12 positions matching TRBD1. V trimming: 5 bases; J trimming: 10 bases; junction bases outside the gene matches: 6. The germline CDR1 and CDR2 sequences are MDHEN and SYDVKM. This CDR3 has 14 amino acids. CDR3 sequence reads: CASSVRDRGPEQFF. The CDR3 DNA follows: TGTGCCAGCAGTGTTCGGGACAGGGGGCCCGAGCAGTTCTTC.